This T cell receptor beta chain derives from a study of blood T cell repertoires in COVID-19. Across the study: Specimens from acute and convalescent COVID-19 originated in the United States, Italy and Spain.

The assay was immunoSEQ multiplex PCR, and TCRdb's table has in-frame clones only and misses some. The sample includes roughly 80,000 clones, roughly 88% of them seen just once. CDR3 length: 17 amino acids. Trimming cost V 4 bases and J 1 base, with 18 bases left between them. Germline V gene data show CDR1 as LGHNA and CDR2 as YNFKEQ. This clonotype was sampled from a woman older than 75 with acute or convalescent COVID-19. The gene calls are TRBV4-2 and TRBJ2-3, with TRBD2 as a possible D gene (6 bases). Material: peripheral blood. The CDR3 DNA follows: TGTGCCAGCAGCCCTTTAGGTGCGGTAGCGGGCACAGATACGCAGTATTTT. Translating it yields CASSPLGAVAGTDTQYF.